This TCR beta chain is drawn from a study of blood T cell repertoires in COVID-19. Repertoires were generated with immunoSEQ multiplex PCR, while TCRdb's copy carries only in-frame clones and drops some. The sample consists of some 180,000 clones, about four fifths of them appearing once. CDR1 is MNHEY, CDR2 SVGEGT, per germline. The CDR3 has 16 residues. Unmatched junction bases numbered 10, after V lost 2 bases and J lost 12 bases. The source is a woman aged 25 to 45 who had been exposed to COVID-19. What was sequenced was PBMCs or T cells enriched from blood (not recorded which). The gene calls are TRBV6-2 or TRBV6-3 and TRBJ2-6, with TRBD1 matching over 10 bases. CDR3 loop: CASSYKDRGYPIVLTF. The DNA of the CDR3 is TGTGCCAGCAGTTACAAGGACAGGGGGTACCCTATCGTCCTGACTTTC.